This TCR beta chain originates from a study of T cell changes during pregnancy in multiple sclerosis. TCRdb keeps only in-frame clones here, not all; method: immunoSEQ multiplex PCR. In the table there are fewer than 80,000 clones, around 94% of which are singletons. The CDR3 runs 16 residues. Germline CDR1 and CDR2: MNHEY and SVGAGI. Deletions cut 2 bases from V and 11 bases from J, with 24 bases between. This TCR derives from a female donor in good health, enrolled as a control in a pregnancy study. The source material was peripheral blood, sampled in the third trimester of pregnancy. The chain has TRBV6-5 and TRBJ2-5; unclear D gene. The CDR3 DNA reads TGTGCCAGCAGTTACAACCCGGTCGGAGTTGCCACGGAGCAGTACTTC. This encodes CASSYNPVGVATEQYF.